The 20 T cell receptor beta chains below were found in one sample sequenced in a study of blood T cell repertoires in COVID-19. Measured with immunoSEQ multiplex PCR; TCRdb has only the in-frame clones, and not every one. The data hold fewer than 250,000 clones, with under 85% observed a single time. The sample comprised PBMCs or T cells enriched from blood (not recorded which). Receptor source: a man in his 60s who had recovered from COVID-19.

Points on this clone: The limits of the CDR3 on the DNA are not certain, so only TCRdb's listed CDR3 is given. CDR3 region: CASSSSRTGYNEQFF. The V call is TRBV6-5, the J call TRBJ2-1; the table names TRBD1, a call not compared with the DNA. The CDR3 spans 15 residues, counting both ends. CDR1 is MNHEY, CDR2 SVGAGI, per germline.

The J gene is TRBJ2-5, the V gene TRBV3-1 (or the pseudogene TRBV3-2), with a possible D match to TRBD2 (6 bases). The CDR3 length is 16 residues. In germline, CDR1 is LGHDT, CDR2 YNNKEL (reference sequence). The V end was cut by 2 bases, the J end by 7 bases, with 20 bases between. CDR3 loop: CASSQNFPGLGGTQYF. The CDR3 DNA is TGTGCCAGCAGCCAAAACTTCCCGGGATTGGGGGGGACCCAGTACTTC.

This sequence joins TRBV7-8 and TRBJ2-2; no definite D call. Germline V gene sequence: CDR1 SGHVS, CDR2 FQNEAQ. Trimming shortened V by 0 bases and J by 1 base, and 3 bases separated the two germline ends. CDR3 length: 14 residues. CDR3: CASSLAQNTGELFF. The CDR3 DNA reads TGTGCCAGCAGCTTAGCCCAGAACACCGGGGAGCTGTTTTTT.

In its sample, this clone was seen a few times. CDR3: CASSSTGFSFHEQYF. The CDR3 DNA is TGTGCCAGCAGTTCGACAGGTTTCTCTTTTCACGAGCAGTACTTC. The chain uses TRBV27 and TRBJ2-7; TRBD1 might be the D (6 bases). This CDR3 region has 15 residues. V dropped 4 bases and J dropped 5 bases, with 18 bases sitting between them. Germline V CDR1 and CDR2: MNHEY, SMNVEV (reference sequence).

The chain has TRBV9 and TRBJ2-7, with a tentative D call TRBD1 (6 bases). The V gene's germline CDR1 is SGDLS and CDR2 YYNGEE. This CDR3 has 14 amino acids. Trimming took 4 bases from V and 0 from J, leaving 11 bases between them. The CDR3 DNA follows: TGTGCCAGCAGCCTCCGGGACACCTCCTACGAGCAGTACTTC. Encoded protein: CASSLRDTSYEQYF.

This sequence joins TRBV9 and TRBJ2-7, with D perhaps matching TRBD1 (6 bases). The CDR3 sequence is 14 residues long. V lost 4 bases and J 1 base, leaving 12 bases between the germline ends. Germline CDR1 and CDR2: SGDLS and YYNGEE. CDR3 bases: TGTGCCAGCAGCTTCGCAGGGGTATCCTACGAGCAGTACTTC. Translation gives CASSFAGVSYEQYF.

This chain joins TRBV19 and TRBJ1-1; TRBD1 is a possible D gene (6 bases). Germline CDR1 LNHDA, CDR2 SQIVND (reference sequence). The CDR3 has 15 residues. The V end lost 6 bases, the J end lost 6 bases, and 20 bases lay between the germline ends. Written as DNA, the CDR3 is TGTGCCAGTAGCCTCTGGGGGGGCGCGGCGCCTGAAGCTTTCTTT. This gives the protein CASSLWGGAAPEAFF.

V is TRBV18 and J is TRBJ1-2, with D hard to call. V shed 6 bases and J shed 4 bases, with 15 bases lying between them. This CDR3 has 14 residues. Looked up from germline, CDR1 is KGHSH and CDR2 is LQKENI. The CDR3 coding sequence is TGTGCCAGCTCGCCGGATCAGACTCTCTATGGCTACACCTTC. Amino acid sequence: CASSPDQTLYGYTF.

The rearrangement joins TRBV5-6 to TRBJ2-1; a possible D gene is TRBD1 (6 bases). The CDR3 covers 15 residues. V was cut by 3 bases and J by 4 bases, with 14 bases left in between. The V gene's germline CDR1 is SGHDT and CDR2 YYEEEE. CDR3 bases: TGTGCCAGCAGCTCCCTCGTCAGGGGATACAATGAGCAGTTCTTC. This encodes CASSSLVRGYNEQFF.

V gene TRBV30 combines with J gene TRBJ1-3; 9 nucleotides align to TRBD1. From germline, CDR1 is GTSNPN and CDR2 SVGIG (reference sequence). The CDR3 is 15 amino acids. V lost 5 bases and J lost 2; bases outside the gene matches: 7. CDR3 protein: CAWALGTGTGNTIYF. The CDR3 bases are TGTGCCTGGGCCCTTGGGACAGGGACTGGAAACACCATATATTTT.

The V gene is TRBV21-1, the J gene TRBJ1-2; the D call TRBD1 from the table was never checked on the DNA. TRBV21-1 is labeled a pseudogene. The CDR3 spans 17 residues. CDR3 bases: TGTGCCAGCAGCGCGAGGGGGACAGGGGAACAGGGCTATGGCTACACCTTC. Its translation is CASSARGTGEQGYGYTF.

In DNA, the CDR3 is TGTGCCATCAGTGGCCCCCTAAGGTTAGGAGGGGATGGCTACACCTTC. Translation: CAISGPLRLGGDGYTF. The chain joins TRBV10-3 to TRBJ1-2, with a tentative D call TRBD1 (5 bases). CDR3 size: 16 residues. V was clipped by 4 bases and J by 6 bases, with 21 bases between them. Germline V gene lookup returns CDR1 ENHRY and CDR2 SYGVKD.

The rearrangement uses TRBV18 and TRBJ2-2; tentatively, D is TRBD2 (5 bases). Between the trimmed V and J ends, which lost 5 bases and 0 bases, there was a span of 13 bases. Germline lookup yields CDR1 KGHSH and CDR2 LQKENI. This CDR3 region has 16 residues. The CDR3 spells CASSSWAGANTGELFF. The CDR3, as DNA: TGTGCCAGCTCATCCTGGGCGGGCGCGAACACCGGGGAGCTGTTTTTT.

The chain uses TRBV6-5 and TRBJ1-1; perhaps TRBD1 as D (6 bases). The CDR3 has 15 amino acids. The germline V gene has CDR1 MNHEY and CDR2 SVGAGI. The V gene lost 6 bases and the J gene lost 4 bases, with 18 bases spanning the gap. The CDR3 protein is CASRPGTPRGTEAFF. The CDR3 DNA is TGTGCCAGCAGACCTGGGACACCGAGAGGCACTGAAGCTTTCTTT.

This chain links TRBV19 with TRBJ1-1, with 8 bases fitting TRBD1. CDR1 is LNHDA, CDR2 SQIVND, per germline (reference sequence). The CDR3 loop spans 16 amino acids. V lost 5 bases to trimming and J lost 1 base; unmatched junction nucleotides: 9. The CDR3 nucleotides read TGTGCCAGTAGTCCACGGACAGGGTACGGGAACACTGAAGCTTTCTTT. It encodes CASSPRTGYGNTEAFF.

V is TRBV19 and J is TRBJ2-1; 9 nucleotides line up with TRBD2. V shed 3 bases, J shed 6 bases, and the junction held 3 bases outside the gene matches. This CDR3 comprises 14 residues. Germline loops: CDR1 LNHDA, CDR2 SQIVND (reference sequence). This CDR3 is CASSILAGLNEQFF. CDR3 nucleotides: TGTGCCAGTAGTATCCTAGCGGGGCTCAATGAGCAGTTCTTC.

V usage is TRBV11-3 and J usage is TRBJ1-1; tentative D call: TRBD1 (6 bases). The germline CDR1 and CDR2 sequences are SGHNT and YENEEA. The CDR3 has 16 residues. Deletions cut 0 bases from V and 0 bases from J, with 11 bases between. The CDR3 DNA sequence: TGTGCCAGCAGCTTAGAGTTGGGGGCTTTGAACACTGAAGCTTTCTTT. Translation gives CASSLELGALNTEAFF.

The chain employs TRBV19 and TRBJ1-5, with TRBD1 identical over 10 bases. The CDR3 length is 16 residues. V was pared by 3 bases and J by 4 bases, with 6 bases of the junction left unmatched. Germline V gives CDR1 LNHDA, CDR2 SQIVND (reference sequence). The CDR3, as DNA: TGTGCCAGTAGTATTATGTGGGGACAGGGGAATCAGCCCCAGCATTTT. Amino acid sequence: CASSIMWGQGNQPQHF.

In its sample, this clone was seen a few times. The CDR3, as DNA: TGTGCCAGCAGCACCGCCCCTTGGCAGGGAAGATCTGAAGCTTTCTTT. Amino acids: CASSTAPWQGRSEAFF. V and J are TRBV7-9 and TRBJ1-1, with D possibly matching TRBD1 (5 bases). The CDR3 has 16 residues. V was cut by 5 bases and J by 6 bases, with 22 bases left in between. Germline V gene data show CDR1 as SEHNR and CDR2 as FQNEAQ (reference sequence).

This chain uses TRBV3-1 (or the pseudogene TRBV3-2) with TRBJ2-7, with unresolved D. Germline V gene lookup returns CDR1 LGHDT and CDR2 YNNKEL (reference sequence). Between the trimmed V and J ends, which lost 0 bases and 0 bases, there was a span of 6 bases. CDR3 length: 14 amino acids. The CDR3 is CASSQDLNSYEQYF. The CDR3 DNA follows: TGTGCCAGCAGCCAAGATTTAAACTCCTACGAGCAGTACTTC.